This TCR beta chain was sequenced in a study of HIV-infected patients and healthy controls. Broader study findings: In healthy controls, MAIT alpha CDR3s were common; in HIV+ repertoires, severely depleted.

This clonotype has at least ten counts. Its antigen is not identified. Whole blood was used without fractionation, so all unsorted peripheral T cells were included. Germline-derived CDR1 and CDR2 are LGHNA and YNFKEQ. The V gene end was trimmed by 0 bases and the J gene end by 1 base; junction bases not matched to a gene: 6. The CDR3 covers 18 residues. Alpha and beta constant-region primers primed reverse transcription of around 500 ng RNA. Each of the alpha and beta chains got its own library through chain-specific third strand synthesis with indices. TCRdb called the 5' RACE reads again in MiXCR, with one record for every CDR3 protein. The data show some 9,600 distinct CDR3 sequences, with 8.5% to 12% seen just once and about a sixth held by the top ten.

The chain carries TRBV4-2 and TRBJ2-3; TRBD2 matches at 11 bases. The sample here was blood, taken before antiretroviral therapy. The sequence derives from an adult with HIV infection. CDR3 protein: CASSQDFGTSGRTDTQYF. The CDR3 bases are TGTGCCAGCAGCCAAGATTTTGGGACTAGCGGCCGCACAGATACGCAGTATTTT.